This T cell receptor (beta chain) was identified in a study of beta chain features in type 1 diabetes. Findings and caveats of the study: Within patients, naive, central memory and Treg TCRB repertoires seemed more similar than within healthy donors. Type 1 diabetes patients had moderately but significantly shorter TCRB CDR3s in all four CD4+ subsets. Lower insertion and higher deletion counts appeared at VDJ junctions in type 1 diabetes patients. A possible short-template PCR bias applies equally to patients and controls.

As to this clone: Its target is unknown.

Every participating donor gave one draw, a heparinised blood sample averaging roughly 100 mL. TCRB transcripts that were expressed got sequenced, as all of the isolated RNA had been reverse transcribed. Repertoires were generated with immunoSEQ multiplex PCR, while TCRdb's copy carries only in-frame clones and drops some. The data hold about 150,000 clones, with over 9% observed a single time. The material sequenced was central memory CD4+ T cells from blood. This sequence originates from a man aged 25 to 40 with type 1 diabetes.

The CDR3 is CASSLRQGRLSGANVLTF. CDR3 DNA sequence: TGTGCCAGCAGTTTAAGGCAGGGAAGGCTGTCTGGGGCCAACGTCCTGACTTTC. V gene TRBV28 combines with J gene TRBJ2-6, with D possibly matching TRBD1 (5 bases). This CDR3 has 18 residues. CDR1 is MDHEN, CDR2 SYDVKM, per germline. The V gene lost 2 bases and the J gene lost 1 base, with 15 bases spanning the gap.